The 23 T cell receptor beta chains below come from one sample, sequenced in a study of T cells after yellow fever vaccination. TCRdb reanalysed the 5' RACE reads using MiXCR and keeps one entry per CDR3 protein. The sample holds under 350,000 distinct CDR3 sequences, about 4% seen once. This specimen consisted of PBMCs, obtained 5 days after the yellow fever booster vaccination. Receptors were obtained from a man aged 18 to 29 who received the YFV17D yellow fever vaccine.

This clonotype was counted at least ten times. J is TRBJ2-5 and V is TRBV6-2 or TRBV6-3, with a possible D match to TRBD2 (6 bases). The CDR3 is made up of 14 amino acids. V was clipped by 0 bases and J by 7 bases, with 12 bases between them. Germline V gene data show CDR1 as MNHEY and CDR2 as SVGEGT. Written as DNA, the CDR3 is TGTGCCAGCAGTTACTCAGGGACTTCTGGGACCCAGTACTTC. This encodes CASSYSGTSGTQYF.

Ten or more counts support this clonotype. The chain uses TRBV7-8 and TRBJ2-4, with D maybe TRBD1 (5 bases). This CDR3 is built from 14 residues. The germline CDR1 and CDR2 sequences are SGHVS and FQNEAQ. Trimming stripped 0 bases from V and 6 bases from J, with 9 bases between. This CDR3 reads CASSLAGDGNIQYF. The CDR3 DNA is TGTGCCAGCAGCTTAGCAGGGGATGGAAACATTCAGTACTTC.

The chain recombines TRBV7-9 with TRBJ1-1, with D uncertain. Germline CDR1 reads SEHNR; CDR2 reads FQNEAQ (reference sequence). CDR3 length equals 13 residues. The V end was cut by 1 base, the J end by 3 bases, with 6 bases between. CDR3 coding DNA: TGTGCCAGCAGCTTAGAGGCGGACACTGAAGCTTTCTTT. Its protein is CASSLEADTEAFF.

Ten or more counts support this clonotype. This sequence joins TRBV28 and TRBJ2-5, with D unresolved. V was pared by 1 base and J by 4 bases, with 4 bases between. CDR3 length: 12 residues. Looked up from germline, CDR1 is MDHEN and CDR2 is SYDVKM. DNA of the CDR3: TGTGCCAGCAGTTTATCTACAGAGACCCAGTACTTC. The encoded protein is CASSLSTETQYF.

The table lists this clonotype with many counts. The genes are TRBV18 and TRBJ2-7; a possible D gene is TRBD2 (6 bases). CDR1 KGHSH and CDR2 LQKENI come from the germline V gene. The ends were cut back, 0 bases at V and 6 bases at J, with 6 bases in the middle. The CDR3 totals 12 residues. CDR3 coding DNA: TGTGCCAGCTCACCACCGGGGGGCGAGCAGTACTTC. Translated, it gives CASSPPGGEQYF.

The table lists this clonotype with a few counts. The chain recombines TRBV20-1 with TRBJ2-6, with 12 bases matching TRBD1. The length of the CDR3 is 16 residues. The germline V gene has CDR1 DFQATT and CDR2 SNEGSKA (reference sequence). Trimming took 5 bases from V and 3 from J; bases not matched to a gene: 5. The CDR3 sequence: CSASGQGAYGANVLTF. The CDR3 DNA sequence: TGCAGTGCTTCGGGACAGGGGGCGTATGGGGCCAACGTCCTGACTTTC.

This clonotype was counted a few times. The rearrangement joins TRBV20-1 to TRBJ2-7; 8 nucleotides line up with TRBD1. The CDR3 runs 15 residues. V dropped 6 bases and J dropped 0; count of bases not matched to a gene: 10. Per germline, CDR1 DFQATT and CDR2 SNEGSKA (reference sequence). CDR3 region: CSARPTGDFSYEQYF. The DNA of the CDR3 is TGCAGTGCAAGACCGACAGGGGACTTCTCCTACGAGCAGTACTTC.

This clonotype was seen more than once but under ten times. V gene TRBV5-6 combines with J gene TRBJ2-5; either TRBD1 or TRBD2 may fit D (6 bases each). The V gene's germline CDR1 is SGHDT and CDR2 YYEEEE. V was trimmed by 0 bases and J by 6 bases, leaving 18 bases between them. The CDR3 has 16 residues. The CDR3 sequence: CASSLELEGGGKTQYF. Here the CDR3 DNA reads TGTGCCAGCAGCTTGGAGTTGGAGGGGGGCGGTAAGACCCAGTACTTC.

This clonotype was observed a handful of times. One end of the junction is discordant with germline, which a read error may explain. The CDR3 sequence: CASMVSSNEQFF. The CDR3 DNA follows: TGTGCCAGCATGGTCTCCTCCAATGAGCAGTTCTTC. This chain links TRBV28 with TRBJ2-1; unclear D gene. The CDR3 runs to 12 residues. CDR1 and CDR2 (germline): MDHEN, SYDVKM. Filled out from reference TRBV28 and TRBJ2-1, the complete variable domain reads DVKVTQSSRYLVKRTGEKVFLECVQDMDHENMFWYRQDPGLGLRLIYFSYDVKMKEKGDIPEGYSVSREKKERFSLILESASTNQTSMYLCASMVSSNEQFFGPGTRLTVL.

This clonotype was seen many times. CDR3 coding DNA: TGTGCCAGCAGCCGTCCTCGGACAGGGGGGGATGAGCAGTTCTTC. Translated, it gives CASSRPRTGGDEQFF. The chain links TRBV7-9 to TRBJ2-1; 10 bases are shared with TRBD1. The CDR3 consists of 15 residues. Germline CDR1 SEHNR, CDR2 FQNEAQ (reference sequence). Trimming took 5 bases from V and 8 from J; bases not matched to a gene: 9.

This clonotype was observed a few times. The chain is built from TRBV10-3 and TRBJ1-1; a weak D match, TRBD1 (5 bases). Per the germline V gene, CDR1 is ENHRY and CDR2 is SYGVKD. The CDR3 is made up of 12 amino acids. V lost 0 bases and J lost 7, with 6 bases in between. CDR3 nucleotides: TGTGCCATCAGTGAGTCGGGGGTTGAAGCTTTCTTT. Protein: CAISESGVEAFF.

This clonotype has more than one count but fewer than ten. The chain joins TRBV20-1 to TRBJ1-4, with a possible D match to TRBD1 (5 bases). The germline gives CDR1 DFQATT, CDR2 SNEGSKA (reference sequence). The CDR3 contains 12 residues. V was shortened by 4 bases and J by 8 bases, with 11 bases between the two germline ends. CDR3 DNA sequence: TGCAGTGCTAAAGGAGCAGGGGAAAAACTGTTTTTT. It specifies CSAKGAGEKLFF.

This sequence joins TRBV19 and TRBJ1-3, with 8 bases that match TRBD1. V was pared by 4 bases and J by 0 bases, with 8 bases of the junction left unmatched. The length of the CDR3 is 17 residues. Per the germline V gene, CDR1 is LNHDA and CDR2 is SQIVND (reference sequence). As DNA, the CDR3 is TGTGCCAGTAGTAGCCACAGGGGGATTCGCTCTGGAAACACCATATATTTT. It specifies CASSSHRGIRSGNTIYF.

DNA for the CDR3: TGTGCCAGCAGCGTTAGGGTGGGGGATTCACCCCTCCACTTT. This encodes CASSVRVGDSPLHF. J is TRBJ1-6 and V is TRBV9; TRBD1 is a possible D gene (5 bases). The CDR3 consists of 14 residues. Trimming took off 2 bases at V and 8 bases at J, with 11 bases between the two ends. Germline loops: CDR1 SGDLS, CDR2 YYNGEE.

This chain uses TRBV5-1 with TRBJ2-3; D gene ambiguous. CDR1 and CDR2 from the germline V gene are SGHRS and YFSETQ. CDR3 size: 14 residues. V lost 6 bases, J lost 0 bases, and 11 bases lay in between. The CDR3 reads CASIPGRSTDTQYF. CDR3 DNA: TGCGCCAGCATCCCTGGCAGGAGCACAGATACGCAGTATTTT.

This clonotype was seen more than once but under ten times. The CDR3, as DNA: TGTGCCAGCAGCTCCGACCAGGGCTCCTACAATGAGCAGTTCTTC. As protein: CASSSDQGSYNEQFF. The chain is built from TRBV5-4 and TRBJ2-1, with a weak D call TRBD1 (5 bases). Germline assignment: CDR1 SGHNT and CDR2 YYREEE (reference sequence). Trimming pared 3 bases from V and 0 bases from J, leaving 10 bases between. The CDR3 has 15 amino acids.

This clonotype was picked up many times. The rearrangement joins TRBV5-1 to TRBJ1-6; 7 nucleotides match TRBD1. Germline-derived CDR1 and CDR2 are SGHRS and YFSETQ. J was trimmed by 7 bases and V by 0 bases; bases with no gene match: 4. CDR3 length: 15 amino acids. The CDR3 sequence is CASSLGGQINSPLHF. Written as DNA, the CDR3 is TGCGCCAGCAGCTTGGGGGGACAGATAAATTCACCCCTCCACTTT.

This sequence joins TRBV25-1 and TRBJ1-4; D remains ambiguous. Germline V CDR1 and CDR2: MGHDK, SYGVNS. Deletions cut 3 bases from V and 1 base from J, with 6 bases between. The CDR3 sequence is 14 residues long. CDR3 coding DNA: TGTGCCAGCAGTGACAGACTAACTAATGAAAAACTGTTTTTT. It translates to CASSDRLTNEKLFF. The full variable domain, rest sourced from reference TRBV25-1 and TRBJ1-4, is EADIYQTPRYLVIGTGKKITLECSQTMGHDKMYWYQQDPGMELHLIHYSYGVNSTEKGDLSSESTVSRIRTEHFPLTLESARPSHTSQYLCASSDRLTNEKLFFGSGTQLSVL.

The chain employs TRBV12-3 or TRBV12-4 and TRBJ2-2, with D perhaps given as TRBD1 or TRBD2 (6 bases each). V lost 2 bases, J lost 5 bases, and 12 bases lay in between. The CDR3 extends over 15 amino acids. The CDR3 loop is CASSLRQGRTGELFF. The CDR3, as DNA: TGTGCCAGCAGTTTAAGGCAGGGGAGGACCGGGGAGCTGTTTTTT.

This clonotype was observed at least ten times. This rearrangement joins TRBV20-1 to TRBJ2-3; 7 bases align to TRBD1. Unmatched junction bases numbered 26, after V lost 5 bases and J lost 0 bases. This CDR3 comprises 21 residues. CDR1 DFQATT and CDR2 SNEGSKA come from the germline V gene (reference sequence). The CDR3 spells CSAWTGQTGGLAVLSTDTQYF. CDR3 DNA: TGCAGTGCTTGGACGGGACAGACCGGCGGTCTCGCCGTGTTGAGCACAGATACGCAGTATTTT.

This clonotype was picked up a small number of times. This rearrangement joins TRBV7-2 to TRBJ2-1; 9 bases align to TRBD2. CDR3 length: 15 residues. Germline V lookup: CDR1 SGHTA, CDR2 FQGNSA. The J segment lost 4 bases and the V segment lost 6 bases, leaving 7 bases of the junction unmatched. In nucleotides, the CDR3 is TGTGCCAGCAGACTCGCGGGGGGGCAATACAATGAGCAGTTCTTC. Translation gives CASRLAGGQYNEQFF. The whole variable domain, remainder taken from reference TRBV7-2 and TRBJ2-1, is GAGVSQSPSNKVTEKGKDVELRCDPISGHTALYWYRQSLGQGLEFLIYFQGNSAPDKSGLPSDRFSAERTGGSVSTLTIQRTQQEDSAVYLCASRLAGGQYNEQFFGPGTRLTVL.

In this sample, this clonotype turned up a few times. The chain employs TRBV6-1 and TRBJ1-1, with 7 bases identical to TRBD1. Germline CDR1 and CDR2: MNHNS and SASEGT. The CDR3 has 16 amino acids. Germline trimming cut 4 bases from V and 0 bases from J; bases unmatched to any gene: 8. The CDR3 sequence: CASSVETGSMNTEAFF. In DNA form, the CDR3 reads TGTGCCAGCAGTGTAGAGACAGGGTCCATGAACACTGAAGCTTTCTTT.

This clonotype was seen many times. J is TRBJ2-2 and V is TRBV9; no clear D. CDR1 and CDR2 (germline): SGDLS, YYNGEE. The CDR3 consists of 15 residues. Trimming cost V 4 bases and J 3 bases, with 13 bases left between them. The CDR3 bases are TGTGCCAGCAGCCTATCGGGCAGTTACACCGGGGAGCTGTTTTTT. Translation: CASSLSGSYTGELFF.